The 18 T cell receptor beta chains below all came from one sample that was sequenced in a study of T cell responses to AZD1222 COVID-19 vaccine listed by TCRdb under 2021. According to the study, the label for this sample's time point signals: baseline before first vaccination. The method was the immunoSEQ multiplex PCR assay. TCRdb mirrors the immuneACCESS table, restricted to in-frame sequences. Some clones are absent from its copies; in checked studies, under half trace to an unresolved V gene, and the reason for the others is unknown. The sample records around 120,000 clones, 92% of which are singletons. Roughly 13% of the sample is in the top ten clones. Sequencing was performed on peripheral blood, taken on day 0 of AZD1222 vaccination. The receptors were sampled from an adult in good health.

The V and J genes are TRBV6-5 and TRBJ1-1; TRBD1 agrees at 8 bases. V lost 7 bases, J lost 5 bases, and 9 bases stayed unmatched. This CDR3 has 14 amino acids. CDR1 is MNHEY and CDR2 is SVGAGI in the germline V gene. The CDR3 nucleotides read TGTGCCAGCATTCAACAGGGGGGGTGGACTGAAGCTTTCTTT. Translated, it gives CASIQQGGWTEAFF.

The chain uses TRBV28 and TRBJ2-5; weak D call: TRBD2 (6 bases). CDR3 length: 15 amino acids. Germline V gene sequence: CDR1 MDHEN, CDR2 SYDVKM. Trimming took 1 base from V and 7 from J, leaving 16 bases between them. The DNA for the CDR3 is TGTGCCAGCAGTTTATCCCCCGCGGAGGGAGGGACCCAGTACTTC. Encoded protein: CASSLSPAEGGTQYF.

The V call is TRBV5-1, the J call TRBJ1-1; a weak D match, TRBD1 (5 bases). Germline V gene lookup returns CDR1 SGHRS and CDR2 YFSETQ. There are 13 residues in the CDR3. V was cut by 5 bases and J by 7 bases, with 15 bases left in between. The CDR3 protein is CASRKTAEGEAFF. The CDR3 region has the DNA TGCGCCAGCAGGAAGACAGCCGAGGGTGAAGCTTTCTTT.

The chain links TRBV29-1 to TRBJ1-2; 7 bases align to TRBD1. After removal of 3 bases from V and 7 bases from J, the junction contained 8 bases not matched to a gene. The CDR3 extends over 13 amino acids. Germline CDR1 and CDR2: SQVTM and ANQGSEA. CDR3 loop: CSVEPGGESGYTF. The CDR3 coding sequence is TGCAGCGTTGAGCCAGGGGGGGAAAGTGGCTACACCTTC. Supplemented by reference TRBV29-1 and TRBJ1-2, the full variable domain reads SAVISQKPSRDICQRGTSLTIQCQVDSQVTMMFWYRQQPGQSLTLIATANQGSEATYESGFVIDKFPISRPNLTFSTLTVSNMSPEDSSIYLCSVEPGGESGYTFGSGTRLTVV.

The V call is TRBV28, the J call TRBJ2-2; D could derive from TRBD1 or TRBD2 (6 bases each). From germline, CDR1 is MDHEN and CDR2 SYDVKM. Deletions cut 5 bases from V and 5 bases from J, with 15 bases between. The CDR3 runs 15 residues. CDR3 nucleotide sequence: TGTGCCAGCAGTAACCGACGAGGGGGGACCGGGGAGCTGTTTTTT. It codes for CASSNRRGGTGELFF.

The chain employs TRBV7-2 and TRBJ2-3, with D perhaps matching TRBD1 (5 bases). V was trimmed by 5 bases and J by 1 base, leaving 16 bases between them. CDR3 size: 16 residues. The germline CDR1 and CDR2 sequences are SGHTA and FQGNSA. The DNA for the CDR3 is TGTGCCAGCAGCCCCGGAATAGGCAGGGGCACAGATACGCAGTATTTT. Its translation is CASSPGIGRGTDTQYF.

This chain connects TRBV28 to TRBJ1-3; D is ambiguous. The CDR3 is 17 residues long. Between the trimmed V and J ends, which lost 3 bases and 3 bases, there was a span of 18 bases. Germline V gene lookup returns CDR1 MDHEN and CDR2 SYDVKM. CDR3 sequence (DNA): TGTGCCAGCAGTTTGACTGCCCTTCCGATAAGTGGAAACACCATATATTTT. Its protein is CASSLTALPISGNTIYF. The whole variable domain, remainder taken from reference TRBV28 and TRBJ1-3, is DVKVTQSSRYLVKRTGEKVFLECVQDMDHENMFWYRQDPGLGLRLIYFSYDVKMKEKGDIPEGYSVSREKKERFSLILESASTNQTSMYLCASSLTALPISGNTIYFGEGSWLTVV.

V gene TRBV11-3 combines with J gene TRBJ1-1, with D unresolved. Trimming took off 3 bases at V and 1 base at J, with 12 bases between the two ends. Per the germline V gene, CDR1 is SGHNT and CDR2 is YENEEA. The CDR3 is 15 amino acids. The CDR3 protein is CASSLDGLSNTEAFF. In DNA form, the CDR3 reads TGTGCCAGCAGCTTGGACGGACTCTCGAACACTGAAGCTTTCTTT.

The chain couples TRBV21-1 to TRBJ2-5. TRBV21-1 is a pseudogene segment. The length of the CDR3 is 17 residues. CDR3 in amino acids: CASSKGVRKTSQETQYF. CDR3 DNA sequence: TGTGCCAGCAGCAAAGGGGTTAGGAAGACCTCCCAAGAGACCCAGTACTTC.

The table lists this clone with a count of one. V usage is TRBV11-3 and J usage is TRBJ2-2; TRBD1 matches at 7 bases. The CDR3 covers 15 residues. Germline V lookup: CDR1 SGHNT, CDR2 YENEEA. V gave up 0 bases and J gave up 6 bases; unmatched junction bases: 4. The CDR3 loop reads CASSLEDRASGELFF. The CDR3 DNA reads TGTGCCAGCAGCTTAGAAGACAGGGCTTCCGGGGAGCTGTTTTTT. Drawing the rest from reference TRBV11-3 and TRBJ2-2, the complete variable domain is EAGVVQSPRYKIIEKKQPVAFWCNPISGHNTLYWYLQNLGQGPELLIRYENEEAVDDSQLPKDRFSAERLKGVDSTLKIQPAELGDSAVYLCASSLEDRASGELFFGEGSRLTVL.

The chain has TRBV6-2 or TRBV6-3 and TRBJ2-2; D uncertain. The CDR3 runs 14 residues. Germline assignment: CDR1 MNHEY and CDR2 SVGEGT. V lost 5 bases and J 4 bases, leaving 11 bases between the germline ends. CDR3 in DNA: TGTGCCAGCAGTAATGAGTATTCCACCGGGGAGCTGTTTTTT. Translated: CASSNEYSTGELFF.

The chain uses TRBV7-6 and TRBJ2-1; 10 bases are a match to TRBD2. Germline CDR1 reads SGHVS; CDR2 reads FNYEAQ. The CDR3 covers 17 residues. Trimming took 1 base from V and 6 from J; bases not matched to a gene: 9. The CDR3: CASSLGLLAGARNEQFF. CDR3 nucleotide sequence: TGTGCCAGCAGCTTAGGTCTTCTAGCGGGAGCTCGCAATGAGCAGTTCTTC.

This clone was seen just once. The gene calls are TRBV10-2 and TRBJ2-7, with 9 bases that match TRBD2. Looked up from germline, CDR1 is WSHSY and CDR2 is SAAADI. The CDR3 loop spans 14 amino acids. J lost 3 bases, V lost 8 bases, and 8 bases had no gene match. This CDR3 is CASDSGTSHYEQYF. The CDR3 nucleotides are TGCGCCAGCGATTCCGGGACTAGCCACTACGAGCAGTACTTC.

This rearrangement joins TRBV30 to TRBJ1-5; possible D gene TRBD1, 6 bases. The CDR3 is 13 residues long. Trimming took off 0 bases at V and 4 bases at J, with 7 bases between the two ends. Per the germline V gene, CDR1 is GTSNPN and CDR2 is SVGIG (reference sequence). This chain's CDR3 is CAWSVGGNQPQHF. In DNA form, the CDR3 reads TGTGCCTGGAGTGTAGGGGGAAATCAGCCCCAGCATTTT.

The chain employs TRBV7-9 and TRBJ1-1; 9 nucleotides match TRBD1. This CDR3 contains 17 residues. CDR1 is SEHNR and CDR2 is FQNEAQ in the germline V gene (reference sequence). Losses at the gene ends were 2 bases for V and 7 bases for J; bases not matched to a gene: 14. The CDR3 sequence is CASSLMETNTGGYEAFF. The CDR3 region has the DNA TGTGCCAGCAGCTTAATGGAGACAAATACAGGGGGCTATGAAGCTTTCTTT.

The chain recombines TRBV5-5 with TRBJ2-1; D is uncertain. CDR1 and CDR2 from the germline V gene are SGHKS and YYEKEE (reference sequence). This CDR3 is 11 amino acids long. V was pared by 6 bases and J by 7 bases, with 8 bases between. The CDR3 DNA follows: TGTGCCAGCACCGACGGGAATGAGCAGTTCTTC. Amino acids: CASTDGNEQFF.

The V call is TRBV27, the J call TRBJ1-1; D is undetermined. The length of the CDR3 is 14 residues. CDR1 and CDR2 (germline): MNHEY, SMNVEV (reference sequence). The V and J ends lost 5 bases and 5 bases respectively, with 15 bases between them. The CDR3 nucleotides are TGTGCCAGCAGTCCCCCCCGCGGAGGGACTGAAGCTTTCTTT. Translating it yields CASSPPRGGTEAFF.

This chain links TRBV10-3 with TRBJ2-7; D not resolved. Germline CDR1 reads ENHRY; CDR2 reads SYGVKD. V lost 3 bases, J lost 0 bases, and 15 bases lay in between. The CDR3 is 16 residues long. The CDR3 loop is CAISDILAPHSYEQYF. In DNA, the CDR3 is TGTGCCATCAGTGACATTTTAGCTCCCCACTCCTACGAGCAGTACTTC.